This T cell receptor (beta chain) was captured by sequencing in a study of brain T cells in children with intractable seizures. Study outcomes and limitations: Pre-surgery blood may have been undersampled, hiding some clones.

Patients received at least one anti-epileptic drug before surgery. The CDR3 loop spans 22 amino acids. CDR1 is SGDLS and CDR2 is YYNGEE in the germline V gene. Trimming removed 3 bases from V and 0 bases from J; junction bases left unmatched: 23. With respect to this clone: What it binds is not known.

Produced via immunoSEQ multiplex PCR; TCRdb's table is partial and in-frame only. The top ten hold 1.5% of the sample, which has fewer than 85,000 clones, more than 85% seen once. Here the sequenced sample was peripheral blood, taken at surgery. V gene TRBV9 combines with J gene TRBJ1-3; TRBD1 agrees at 8 bases. This sequence was found in a boy less than two years old with tuberous sclerosis and intractable seizures. The CDR3 spells CASSDPQVLDRAFLFSGNTIYF. DNA of the CDR3: TGTGCCAGCAGCGACCCTCAAGTACTGGACAGGGCCTTCCTGTTCTCTGGAAACACCATATATTTT. Filled out from reference TRBV9 and TRBJ1-3, the complete variable domain reads DSGVTQTPKHLITATGQRVTLRCSPRSGDLSVYWYQQSLDQGLQFLIQYYNGEERAKGNILERFSAQQFPDLHSELNLSSLELGDSALYFCASSDPQVLDRAFLFSGNTIYFGEGSWLTVV.